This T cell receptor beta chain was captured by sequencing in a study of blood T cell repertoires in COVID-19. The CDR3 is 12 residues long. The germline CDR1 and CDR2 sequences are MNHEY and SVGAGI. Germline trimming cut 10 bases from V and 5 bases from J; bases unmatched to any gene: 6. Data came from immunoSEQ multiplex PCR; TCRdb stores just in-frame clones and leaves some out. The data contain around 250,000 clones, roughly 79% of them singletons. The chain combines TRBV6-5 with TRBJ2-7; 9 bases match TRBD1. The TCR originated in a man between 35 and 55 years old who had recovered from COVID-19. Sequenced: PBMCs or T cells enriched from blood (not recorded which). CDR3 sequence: CATRTGVNEQYF. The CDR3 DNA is TGTGCCACGAGGACAGGGGTCAACGAGCAGTACTTC.